These 29 T cell receptor beta chains came from one sample sequenced in a study of blood T cell repertoires in COVID-19. Method: immunoSEQ multiplex PCR; TCRdb's copy keeps in-frame clones and lacks some. The sample has some 130,000 clones; approximately 90% are singletons. Sequencing was carried out using peripheral blood. Receptors originate from a middle-aged man with active or convalescent COVID-19.

The rearrangement joins TRBV7-9 to TRBJ1-2; 7 positions match TRBD1. V was clipped by 5 bases and J by 5 bases; unmatched bases: 8. The CDR3 runs to 14 residues. The germline V gene has CDR1 SEHNR and CDR2 FQNEAQ (reference sequence). The CDR3 reads CASSPRTGEYGYTF. The CDR3 region has the DNA TGTGCCAGCAGCCCACGGACAGGAGAGTATGGCTACACCTTC.

The chain combines TRBV19 with TRBJ2-2; a possible D gene is TRBD1 (6 bases). CDR1 LNHDA and CDR2 SQIVND come from the germline V gene (reference sequence). The CDR3 spans 16 residues. Trimming stripped 5 bases from V and 5 bases from J, with 18 bases between. For the CDR3, the DNA is TGTGCCAGTAGTGTAAACAGGGTTCCCATAACCGGGGAGCTGTTTTTT. It translates to CASSVNRVPITGELFF.

The V gene is TRBV5-8, the J gene TRBJ2-5, with a weak D call TRBD2 (5 bases). The CDR3 covers 15 residues. Per the germline V gene, CDR1 is SGHTS and CDR2 is YDEGEE. Trimming cost V 0 bases and J 5 bases, with 14 bases left between them. For the CDR3, the DNA is TGTGCCAGCAGCTTGGAATACGCTAGAGGGGAGACCCAGTACTTC. Protein product: CASSLEYARGETQYF. The variable domain in full, with the rest retrieved from reference TRBV5-8 and TRBJ2-5, is EAGVTQSPTHLIKTRGQQATLRCSPISGHTSVYWYQQALGLGLQFLLWYDEGEERNRGNFPPRFSGRQFPNYSSELNVNALELEDSALYLCASSLEYARGETQYFGPGTRLLVL.

The chain combines TRBV7-7 with TRBJ2-1, with D possibly matching TRBD2 (5 bases). Per germline, CDR1 SSHAT and CDR2 FNYEAQ (reference sequence). The CDR3 is 15 amino acids. Trimming left V 1 base short and J 7 bases short, with 14 bases between. The CDR3 sequence is CASSLGASRGNEQFF. In DNA form, the CDR3 reads TGTGCCAGCAGCTTAGGGGCTAGCCGGGGTAATGAGCAGTTCTTC. The full variable domain, in which reference TRBV7-7 and TRBJ2-1 provide the parts outside the CDR3, is GAGVSQSPRYKVTKRGQDVTLRCDPISSHATLYWYQQALGQGPEFLTYFNYEAQPDKSGLPSDRFSAERPEGSISTLTIQRTEQRDSAMYRCASSLGASRGNEQFFGPGTRLTVL.

CDR3 sequence (DNA): TGTGCCAGCAGCTTGGCCGCTGGGGCGACAATTCAAGAGACCCAGTACTTC. Translation: CASSLAAGATIQETQYF. The rearrangement joins TRBV5-5 to TRBJ2-5; tentative D call: TRBD1 (5 bases). Germline lookup yields CDR1 SGHKS and CDR2 YYEKEE (reference sequence). CDR3 size: 17 residues. V gave up 0 bases and J gave up 2 bases, with 17 bases separating them.

The chain joins TRBV12-3 or TRBV12-4 to TRBJ1-5; weak D call: TRBD1 (6 bases). V was shortened by 8 bases and J by 7 bases, with 15 bases between the two germline ends. The CDR3 spans 13 residues. DNA for the CDR3: TGTGCCAGCTCACAGGGCGAAGGGCAGCCCCAGCATTTT. Residues: CASSQGEGQPQHF.

In DNA, the CDR3 is TGCGCCAGCAGCTTGGGACAGGTTAATGAAAAACTGTTTTTT. The encoded protein is CASSLGQVNEKLFF. The chain links TRBV5-1 to TRBJ1-4; tentative D call: TRBD1 (6 bases). The CDR3 has 14 amino acids. Deletions cut 0 bases from V and 4 bases from J, with 7 bases between. Germline V gene sequence: CDR1 SGHRS, CDR2 YFSETQ.

The chain links TRBV19 to TRBJ2-7; 9 bases are a match to TRBD1. Germline V gene sequence: CDR1 LNHDA, CDR2 SQIVND (reference sequence). The CDR3 contains 13 residues. With 5 bases clipped from V and 5 bases from J, the junction kept 4 bases outside the gene matches. CDR3 loop: CASSPGQGDEQYF. The CDR3 bases are TGTGCCAGTAGTCCGGGACAGGGAGACGAGCAGTACTTC. The full variable domain, its missing parts supplied by reference TRBV19 and TRBJ2-7, is DGGITQSPKYLFRKEGQNVTLSCEQNLNHDAMYWYRQDPGQGLRLIYYSQIVNDFQKGDIAEGYSVSREKKESFPLTVTSAQKNPTAFYLCASSPGQGDEQYFGPGTRLTVT.

In its sample, this clone was seen a few times. The chain has TRBV5-4 and TRBJ2-7; 7 nucleotides line up with TRBD2. J lost 2 bases, V lost 4 bases, and 3 bases had no gene match. This CDR3 spans 13 amino acids. Germline-derived CDR1 and CDR2 are SGHNT and YYREEE (reference sequence). The CDR3 reads CASSVSGPYEQYF. DNA of the CDR3: TGTGCCAGCAGCGTTAGCGGGCCCTACGAGCAGTACTTC. The full variable domain, its missing parts supplied by reference TRBV5-4 and TRBJ2-7, is ETGVTQSPTHLIKTRGQQVTLRCSSQSGHNTVSWYQQALGQGPQFIFQYYREEENGRGNFPPRFSGLQFPNYSSELNVNALELDDSALYLCASSVSGPYEQYFGPGTRLTVT.

This clone was observed once. The chain recombines TRBV6-5 with TRBJ2-7, with 8 bases identical to TRBD1. V lost 6 bases and J lost 2; bases outside the gene matches: 9. Per germline, CDR1 MNHEY and CDR2 SVGAGI. The CDR3 consists of 15 residues. The CDR3 nucleotides read TGTGCCAGCAGGGGAGACAGGGGCCGGGCCTACGAGCAGTACTTC. Translation: CASRGDRGRAYEQYF.

The chain combines TRBV6-2 or TRBV6-3 with TRBJ1-5; TRBD1 is a possible D gene (6 bases). Germline values: CDR1 MNHEY, CDR2 SVGEGT. This CDR3 spans 17 amino acids. The V and J ends lost 3 bases and 5 bases respectively, with 20 bases between them. CDR3 sequence (DNA): TGTGCCAGCAGTTATGGGGGCCCAGACAGTCTTTATCAGCCCCAGCATTTT. Amino acids: CASSYGGPDSLYQPQHF.

The chain recombines TRBV29-1 with TRBJ2-3; weak D call: TRBD1 (5 bases). This CDR3 region has 13 residues. Germline V gives CDR1 SQVTM, CDR2 ANQGSEA. V lost 4 bases, J lost 2 bases, and 10 bases lay in between. The CDR3 coding sequence is TGCAGCGTTGGGACACCTTACACAGATACGCAGTATTTT. Protein product: CSVGTPYTDTQYF.

The chain uses TRBV29-1 and TRBJ1-1, with D perhaps matching TRBD1 (5 bases). Germline V lookup: CDR1 SQVTM, CDR2 ANQGSEA. V lost 2 bases and J lost 3, with 10 bases in between. CDR3 size: 13 residues. Written as DNA, the CDR3 is TGCAGCGTTGAAACCGGGGGGGACACTGAAGCTTTCTTT. This codes for CSVETGGDTEAFF.

The chain links TRBV7-8 to TRBJ2-2; D is undetermined. Germline lookup yields CDR1 SGHVS and CDR2 FQNEAQ. The CDR3 spans 14 residues. The V gene lost 2 bases and the J gene lost 8 bases, with 12 bases spanning the gap. In DNA form, the CDR3 reads TGTGCCAGCAGCTTAAATCTAGGCCGGGGGGAGCTGTTTTTT. It specifies CASSLNLGRGELFF. The complete variable domain, with remaining parts taken from reference TRBV7-8 and TRBJ2-2, reads GAGVSQSPRYKVAKRGQDVALRCDPISGHVSLFWYQQALGQGPEFLTYFQNEAQLDKSGLPSDRFFAERPEGSVSTLKIQRTQQEDSAVYLCASSLNLGRGELFFGEGSRLTVL.

This rearrangement joins TRBV20-1 to TRBJ2-3; D call uncertain. Germline values: CDR1 DFQATT, CDR2 SNEGSKA (reference sequence). The V end was cut by 6 bases, the J end by 4 bases, with 8 bases between. This CDR3 has 11 residues. DNA of the CDR3: TGCAGTGCAGCGCCGGCAGATACGCAGTATTTT. Translation: CSAAPADTQYF.

The chain has TRBV3-1 (or the pseudogene TRBV3-2) and TRBJ2-5; D is possibly TRBD1 (5 bases). The CDR3 runs to 17 residues. V lost 1 base and J lost 5, with 20 bases in between. Germline loops: CDR1 LGHDT, CDR2 YNNKEL (reference sequence). The CDR3 coding sequence is TGTGCCAGCAGCCAAGTTCGTTCGACGTGGGGCCGGGAGACCCAGTACTTC. It is translated as CASSQVRSTWGRETQYF.

Only a few counts were recorded for this clone. The V and J genes are TRBV7-8 and TRBJ2-1, with TRBD2 identical over 8 bases. The CDR3 consists of 16 residues. The V segment lost 1 base and the J segment 6 bases; nucleotides outside the gene matches: 8. Germline-derived CDR1 and CDR2 are SGHVS and FQNEAQ. This chain's CDR3 is CASSLEPGGLVNEQFF. The CDR3 DNA reads as TGTGCCAGCAGCTTAGAACCGGGGGGGCTGGTCAATGAGCAGTTCTTC.

The chain links TRBV9 to TRBJ2-1, with 7 bases matching TRBD2. The CDR3 covers 16 residues. The germline V gene has CDR1 SGDLS and CDR2 YYNGEE. With V trimmed by 0 bases and J by 0 bases, 3 bases remained unmatched. The CDR3 sequence: CASSVDAGVSYNEQFF. In DNA form, the CDR3 reads TGTGCCAGCAGCGTAGATGCGGGGGTCTCCTACAATGAGCAGTTCTTC.

V usage is TRBV4-1 and J usage is TRBJ2-6; TRBD1 might be the D (5 bases). Trimming left V 3 bases short and J 0 bases short, with 12 bases between. The CDR3 loop spans 17 amino acids. Germline CDR1 MGHRA, CDR2 YSYEKL. This CDR3 reads CASSQRQSYSGANVLTF. The DNA for the CDR3 is TGCGCCAGCAGCCAGAGACAGTCTTACTCTGGGGCCAACGTCCTGACTTTC.

V usage is TRBV28 and J usage is TRBJ1-1; no firm D call. Germline assignment: CDR1 MDHEN and CDR2 SYDVKM. The CDR3 has 16 amino acids. V was cut by 3 bases and J by 0 bases, with 14 bases left in between. CDR3 region: CASSLGSGNLNTEAFF. The CDR3 DNA reads TGTGCCAGCAGTTTGGGTTCCGGGAACTTGAACACTGAAGCTTTCTTT.

V usage is TRBV6-4 and J usage is TRBJ2-7; 9 bases line up with TRBD2. Unmatched junction bases numbered 5, after V lost 6 bases and J lost 2 bases. The CDR3 has 14 amino acids. Germline CDR1 is MRHNA and CDR2 is SNTAGT. CDR3 coding DNA: TGTGCCAGCAGCCCACTAGCGGGTCCCTACGAGCAGTACTTC. Its protein is CASSPLAGPYEQYF.

J is TRBJ1-3 and V is TRBV28; no reliable D call. CDR3 length equals 14 residues. V gave up 7 bases and J gave up 4 bases, with 14 bases separating them. CDR1 MDHEN and CDR2 SYDVKM come from the germline V gene. The CDR3 reads CASIGAWLGNTIYF. The CDR3 DNA reads as TGTGCCAGCATCGGTGCTTGGTTGGGAAACACCATATATTTT.

This clone was seen only once. The chain couples TRBV12-2 to TRBJ1-6; the table's D call of TRBD1 was not tested on the DNA. TRBV12-2 is deemed a pseudogene. The CDR3 runs 15 residues. In DNA form, the CDR3 reads TGTGCAAGTCGCTTTCGACAGGGGGCGAATTCACCCCTCCACTTT. Amino acids: CASRFRQGANSPLHF.

The chain joins TRBV3-1 (or the pseudogene TRBV3-2) to TRBJ2-1, with TRBD1 identical over 10 bases. Per the germline V gene, CDR1 is LGHDT and CDR2 is YNNKEL (reference sequence). This CDR3 is 20 amino acids long. V lost 0 bases to trimming and J lost 8 bases; unmatched junction nucleotides: 19. CDR3 nucleotide sequence: TGTGCCAGCAGCCAAGACCGTGACAGGGGGCGACCGCGCCTGATGGATGAGCAGTTCTTC. This codes for CASSQDRDRGRPRLMDEQFF.

The chain uses TRBV19 and TRBJ2-6; 8 nucleotides agree with TRBD1. The CDR3 covers 16 residues. Germline V gives CDR1 LNHDA, CDR2 SQIVND (reference sequence). The CDR3 loop reads CARKGQDLSGANVLTF. CDR3 coding DNA: TGTGCGAGAAAGGGACAGGATCTCTCTGGGGCCAACGTCCTGACTTTC.

The genes are TRBV9 and TRBJ2-3, with TRBD1 matching 9 bases. Germline V gene lookup returns CDR1 SGDLS and CDR2 YYNGEE. With V trimmed by 4 bases and J by 5 bases, 11 bases remained unmatched. The CDR3 extends over 16 amino acids. CDR3 in amino acids: CASSPRGDRDRDTQYF. Here the CDR3 DNA reads TGTGCCAGCAGCCCCCGGGGGGACAGGGACAGAGATACGCAGTATTTT.

The chain carries TRBV5-5 and TRBJ2-5; weak D call: TRBD1 (6 bases). Trimming took 2 bases from V and 2 from J, leaving 10 bases between them. The V gene's germline CDR1 is SGHKS and CDR2 YYEKEE (reference sequence). The CDR3 has 14 amino acids. CDR3 nucleotides: TGTGCCAGCAGCTTCCTCGGGACACAAGAGACCCAGTACTTC. Translation: CASSFLGTQETQYF.

V gene TRBV18 combines with J gene TRBJ2-1, with 8 bases fitting TRBD1. Germline loops: CDR1 KGHSH, CDR2 LQKENI. This CDR3 has 17 residues. Trimming removed 3 bases from V and 6 bases from J; junction bases left unmatched: 13. The CDR3 nucleotides read TGTGCCAGCTCACCTGGTCTCGCCGGGACAGGTGCCAATGAGCAGTTCTTC. Translated, it gives CASSPGLAGTGANEQFF.

This chain joins TRBV5-4 and TRBJ2-7; no clear D gene. The CDR3 consists of 15 residues. V lost 0 bases to trimming and J lost 2 bases, with 12 bases between them. Per the germline V gene, CDR1 is SGHNT and CDR2 is YYREEE (reference sequence). This CDR3 is CASSLGRHVTYEQYF. CDR3 sequence (DNA): TGTGCCAGCAGCTTGGGCAGGCACGTAACCTACGAGCAGTACTTC. Filled out from reference TRBV5-4 and TRBJ2-7, the complete variable domain reads ETGVTQSPTHLIKTRGQQVTLRCSSQSGHNTVSWYQQALGQGPQFIFQYYREEENGRGNFPPRFSGLQFPNYSSELNVNALELDDSALYLCASSLGRHVTYEQYFGPGTRLTVT.